This T cell receptor (beta chain) originates from a study of OX40 agonist ivuxolimab in advanced cancers. The study's findings and limits: Researchers report that CD8+ T cells had, on average, more expanded clones than CD4+.

A remark on this clone: Its matching antigen is unknown.

Trimming cost V 2 bases and J 9 bases; bases outside gene matches: 4. In germline, CDR1 is MNHEY, CDR2 SVGAGI. The CDR3 has 14 amino acids. This table comes from immunoSEQ multiplex PCR, and its TCRdb copy is limited to in-frame clones, with some not included. Of tens of thousands of clones listed, roughly 79% are singletons. This TCR was sampled from an adult with an advanced solid tumor such as melanoma, head and neck, liver or kidney cancer. Sequenced material: CD4+ or CD8+ T cells sorted from blood, taken in a trial of the OX40 agonist ivuxolimab. The chain joins TRBV6-5 to TRBJ2-1, with 10 bases matching TRBD2. CDR3 nucleotide sequence: TGTGCCAGCAGTTACGGGAGCGGGGGGGGTGAGCAGTTCTTC. Its protein is CASSYGSGGGEQFF.